These T cell receptor beta chains were read from a single sample in a study of T cells in Graves' hyperthyroidism and ophthalmopathy. TCRdb passed the multiplex PCR reads through MiXCR, listing each CDR3 protein once. The sample consists of more than 450,000 distinct CDR3 sequences, about 20% of them appearing once. The specimen sequenced was blood. The receptor source for this set is a man aged 40-55 years with Graves' ophthalmopathy. CDR3s include the opening cysteine and the closing phenylalanine or tryptophan. A D gene is named only where the DNA matches it firmly. Expanded clones get a size class; other rows say once, few or many, or leave the size out.

TRBJ1-5 | NA | NA | TRBV29-1 | TGCAGCGTCTCGGACCAGGGCGATCAGCCCCAGCATTTT | CSVSDQGDQPQHF
TRBJ1-2 | NA | NA | TRBV7-2 | TGTGCCAGCAAAAATCTACGGGGGGCGGATGGCTACACCTTC | CASKNLRGADGYTF
TRBJ2-7 | NA | NA | TRBV4-3 | TGCGCCAGCAGCCAATTTTCGACCGCGGCGGAGCAGTACTTC | CASSQFSTAAEQYF
TRBJ1-5 | NA | NA | TRBV13 | TGTGCCAGCAGTTCAACCGGGACCCCACAAGAGCCCCAGCATTTT | CASSSTGTPQEPQHF
TRBJ1-2 | NA | few | TRBV5-1 | TGCGCCAGCAGCGACAGGATGAACTATGGCTACACCTTC | CASSDRMNYGYTF
TRBJ1-1 | NA | many | TRBV12-3/TRBV12-4 | TGTGCCAGCAACCCAAATGGGAACACTGAAGCTTTCTTT | CASNPNGNTEAFF
TRBJ2-7 | NA | many | TRBV4-1 | TGCGCCAGCAGCCAAGACCGTTGGCTTCCCTACGAGCAGTACTTC | CASSQDRWLPYEQYF
TRBJ2-5 | TRBD2 | many | TRBV2 | TGTGCCAGCTGGACTCCACGGACTAGCGGGAAAGAGACCCAGTACTTC | CASWTPRTSGKETQYF
TRBJ1-5 | NA | many | TRBV18 | TGTGCCAGCTCACCTAGTGGCAATCAGCCCCAGCATTTT | CASSPSGNQPQHF
TRBJ1-4 | NA | NA | TRBV12-5 | TGTGCTAGTGGTTCCCCCCCCGGGGTCACTAATGAAAAACTGTTTTTT | CASGSPPGVTNEKLFF
TRBJ2-1 | TRBD1 | many | TRBV30 | TGTGCCTGGAGTGGACAGGGTGTTGGTGAGCAGTTCTTC | CAWSGQGVGEQFF
TRBJ2-2 | NA | NA | TRBV5-4 | TGTACCAGCAGGCGAGGCTACACCGGGGAGCTGTTTTTT | CTSRRGYTGELFF
TRBJ2-1 | TRBD2 | NA | TRBV20-1 | TGCAGTGCTGATAGCGGGGGAGCCTACAATGAGCAGTTCTTC | CSADSGGAYNEQFF
TRBJ1-2 | NA | NA | TRBV7-9 | TGTGCCAGCAGCCCCCTGACAATGGGGAACTATGGCTACACCTTC | CASSPLTMGNYGYTF
TRBJ2-6 | NA | NA | TRBV6-2/TRBV6-3 | TGTGCCAGCATCCTTAGAGGGGGACCATTCTCTGGGGCCAACGTCCTGACTTTC | CASILRGGPFSGANVLTF
TRBJ1-1 | NA | many | TRBV30 | TGTGCCTGGAGTGTGAACAGCCAAGCTTTCTTT | CAWSVNSQAFF
TRBJ2-3 | NA | many | TRBV27 | TGTGCCAGCAGCAGGGGCCTAGGAGGAGATACGCAGTATTTT | CASSRGLGGDTQYF
TRBJ1-5 | NA | few | TRBV28 | TGTGCCAGCAGAAGTAGGTTGCAAAACAATCAGCCCCAGCATTTT | CASRSRLQNNQPQHF
TRBJ1-3 | TRBD1 | few | TRBV3-1 | TGTGCCAGCAGCCAGGGACAGGGTTCCGGAAACACCACATATTTT | CASSQGQGSGNTTYF
TRBJ2-7 | NA | NA | TRBV3-1 | TGTGCCAGCAGCCAAGACTCCTCTTGGGGCGAGCAGTACTTC | CASSQDSSWGEQYF